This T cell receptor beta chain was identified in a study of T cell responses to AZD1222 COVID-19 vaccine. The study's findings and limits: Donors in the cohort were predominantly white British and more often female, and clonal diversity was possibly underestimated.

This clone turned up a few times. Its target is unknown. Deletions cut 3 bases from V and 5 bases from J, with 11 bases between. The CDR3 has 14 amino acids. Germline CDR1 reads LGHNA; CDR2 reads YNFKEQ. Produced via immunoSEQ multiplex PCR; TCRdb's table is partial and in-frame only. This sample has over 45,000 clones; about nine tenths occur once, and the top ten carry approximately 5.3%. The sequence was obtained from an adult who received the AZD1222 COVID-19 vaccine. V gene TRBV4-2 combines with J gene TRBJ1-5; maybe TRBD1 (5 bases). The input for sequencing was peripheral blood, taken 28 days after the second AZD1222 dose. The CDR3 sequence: CASSQWGRDQPQHF. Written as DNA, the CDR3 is TGTGCCAGCAGCCAGTGGGGCAGAGATCAGCCCCAGCATTTT.